This T cell receptor (beta chain) was retrieved from a study of shared clonotypes between healthy human individuals (TCRdb year 2020). Broadly, across the study: The cohort comprised a couple of women and three men aged 18 to 49 years. Between about 0.8 and 9 billion PBMCs per donor were obtained by leukapheresis. For each donor, CD4 naive and CD4 memory were each run on three plates, CD8 naive on two plates, and CD8 memory on one plate. To estimate repertoire size and how much clonotypes are shared between individuals, the study performed deep sequencing of blood TCR repertoires from 4 to 6 healthy adults. To increase sequencing depth and limit assay-specific biases, different laboratories used diverse techniques to prepare libraries and sequence TCR repertoires.

Healthy HIV-negative adults with no recently reported acute infections or vaccinations were included as donors. Every donor was a Caucasian adult living in Nashville, Tennessee, USA. Magnetic negative selection was used to enrich CD4+ T cells, after which naive cells were positively selected on CD45RA and the negative fraction became the memory subset. Blood was obtained by leukapheresis, after which PBMCs were separated by Ficoll-Histopaque density gradient centrifugation and cryopreserved in liquid nitrogen vapor phase. Analytical flow cytometry was used to check the purity and quantity of each magnetically sorted T cell population. Genomic DNA was isolated from each sorted fraction and quantified by UV absorbance on a Nanodrop 2000c. Using the deep immunoSEQ assay, TCR CDR3 regions were amplified from genomic DNA by multiplex PCR. Extracted genomic DNA from each cell subset was spread evenly across all wells of several immunoSEQ 96-well plates, with each plate serving as a replicate. For sorted subsets, around 0.2 ug of genomic DNA, equivalent to 30,000 or so T cell genomes, went into each replicate PCR. Purified libraries were quantified with a Qubit 3.0 fluorometer, sized on a Bioanalyzer 2100, and re-quantified with the KAPA Library Quantification kit. Each immunoSEQ 96-well plate was sequenced on its own single-read 150-cycle Illumina NextSeq 550 flow cell. In the authors' own workflow: Because only junctional sequences without quality scores were contained in the immunoSEQ output, filtering matching that applied to full-length reads could not be performed. To assign V/J genes and CDR3, sequences were annotated against IMGT germline references using PyIR, a Python wrapper for IgBLAST v1.9. Reads were removed for weak V/J assignments (E-value above 1e-6), missing CDR3, stop codons, out-of-frame junctions, or ambiguous translated residues. A V3J clonotype was defined by an identical inferred V gene, J gene, and CDR3 amino acid sequence. Percentage overlap between repertoires was calculated by dividing the number of shared unique clonotypes by the size of the smaller repertoire. Repertoire richness was assessed with RTK rarefaction, the Chao1 estimator, and Recon v2.1 estimates of unobserved clonotypes. Generation probabilities for all TCRbeta clonotypes obtained by the gDNA method from a few donors were computed using OLGA. Here the immuneACCESS table is served through TCRdb, limited to in-frame sequences with V and J called. Missing clones are a known gap in these copies; in checked studies unresolved V genes cover under half, and the rest lacks a known reason. The V and J calls and the clone size are those of that table, but D and trimming were determined from the DNA. This sample comprises roughly 700,000 clones, around two thirds of them detected only once. The top ten clonotypes cover 1.5% to 2% of the sample.

Overall study results and their limits: Only blood was sampled, and tissue TCR repertoires likely differ from those in blood. Compared with non-shared clonotypes, clonotypes shared by all four sorted-subset donors had higher generation probabilities. Based on pairwise subsampling, the degree of clonotype sharing among donors was expected to be affected by sequencing depth. When a handful of donors were compared, the shared fraction of clonotypes was 5% to 6.5% for naive CD4, about 4% for naive CD8, 2.3% for memory CD4, and roughly 0.43% for memory CD8. The genetic and exposure-history diversity represented was limited by the small number of donors. Larger estimated clonotype richness was generally found for naive subsets than for memory subsets. Rarefaction of sorted-subset datasets indicated incomplete sequencing despite the large sequencing depth.

This clone was seen just once. Its antigen has not been determined. The sample holds no much larger clone one base away, and base qualities are not on file. CDR1 and CDR2 (LNHNV, YYDKDF) derive from the germline V gene (reference sequence). V loses 4 bases of germline sequence and J loses 5 bases, and the interval between the two ends is 15 bases. From the cysteine through the phenylalanine, the CDR3 covers 15 amino acids. The sequence is cut down to CDR3 DNA, 45 bases in frame from base 1. The sample consisted of memory CD4+ T cells sorted from blood. The sample's cell subset or site label, decoded: CD45RA-negative fraction. The chain couples TRBV15 to TRBJ1-5; the best D guess is TRBD1, with 6 bases matching. This sequence was found in a woman aged 25 to 39 in good health. The CDR3 amino acid sequence is: CATSKSVQGDQPQHF. In nucleotide form, the sequence is TGTGCCACCAGCAAAAGCGTACAGGGAGATCAGCCCCAGCATTTT.